The rows below give T cell receptor beta chains drawn from one sample of a study of blood T cell repertoires in COVID-19. The protocol was immunoSEQ multiplex PCR, while the TCRdb copy is restricted to in-frame clones and leaves out a portion. The sample lists hundreds of thousands of clones; about nine tenths were seen once. Sample: peripheral blood. Receptors originate from a woman aged 30 to 39 with COVID-19, enrolled during active disease. The CDR3 runs from the conserved cysteine through the conserved F or W. Each record gives: clone size, D gene, J gene, V gene, CDR3 DNA, CDR3 protein. A D gene is named only where the DNA matches it firmly. The size field is filled for only some rows; it gives once, few, many or a size class.

>.|.|TRBJ2-7|TRBV5-4
TGTGCCAGCAGCTTGGACAGGGCCCTCTACGAGCAGTACTTC
CASSLDRALYEQYF
>.|TRBD2|TRBJ2-7|TRBV14
TGTGCCAGCAGCTACATGCTACCGGGACTAGCGGGCCCCTACGAGCAGTACTTC
CASSYMLPGLAGPYEQYF
>.|.|TRBJ2-4|TRBV7-2
TGTGCCAGCAGCTCGTCGGGGACTAAAAACATTCAGTACTTC
CASSSSGTKNIQYF
>.|.|TRBJ1-5|TRBV19
TGTGCCAGTAGTCTCCAACAGGGTGGCAATCAGCCCCAGCATTTT
CASSLQQGGNQPQHF
>.|TRBD1|TRBJ1-4|TRBV7-9
TGTGCCAGCAGCTTAGAAGGGGGCGCAGAAAAACTGTTTTTT
CASSLEGGAEKLFF
>.|.|TRBJ1-5|TRBV9
TGTGCCAGCAGCGTAGTATTTCGGGGTTTAGGCAATCAGCCCCAGCATTTT
CASSVVFRGLGNQPQHF
>.|.|TRBJ1-4|TRBV6-5
TGTGCCAGCATTGGGGCTGGGAAACTGTTTTTT
CASIGAGKLFF
>.|.|TRBJ1-6|TRBV6-6
TGTGCCAGCAGCCTTAATTCACCCCTCCACTTT
CASSLNSPLHF
>.|TRBD2|TRBJ2-3|TRBV5-4
TGTGCCAGCAGCTTAGGACTAGCGGGAGCCACAGATACGCAGTATTTT
CASSLGLAGATDTQYF
>.|.|TRBJ2-5|TRBV27
TGTGCCAGCAGTCCCCGCGGGGAGACCCAGTACTTC
CASSPRGETQYF
>.|.|TRBJ2-2|TRBV7-7
TGTGCTAGCAGCCTCCTCGGGGCCGGGGAGCTGTTTTTT
CASSLLGAGELFF
>.|.|TRBJ1-3|TRBV7-9
TGTGCCAGCAGCTTACAACTTCTTTCAGGGGGAAACACCATATATTTT
CASSLQLLSGGNTIYF
>.|.|TRBJ1-5|TRBV19
TGTGCCAGTAGTATTAGACAGAATAGCAATCAGCCCCAGCATTTT
CASSIRQNSNQPQHF
>.|.|TRBJ2-2|TRBV10-3
TGTGCCATCAGTGAGCGGGCCAGCGGGAACACCGGGGAGCTGTTTTTT
CAISERASGNTGELFF
>.|.|TRBJ2-5|TRBV4-1
TGCGCCAGCAGCCAAGAGGTCACGGAGGAGACCCAGTACTTC
CASSQEVTEETQYF
>.|.|TRBJ2-3|TRBV11-2
TGTGCCAGCAGCTCCGACTTGGATACGCAGTATTTT
CASSSDLDTQYF
>.|TRBD1|TRBJ1-5|TRBV6-5
TGTGCCAGCAGTTACACAGGGGGCAGCAATCAGCCCCAGCATTTT
CASSYTGGSNQPQHF
>.|TRBD1|TRBJ1-1|TRBV9
TGTGCCAGCAGCGTAGCGGGGACAGGTCGAGCTTTCTTT
CASSVAGTGRAFF
>.|.|TRBJ2-2|TRBV10-3
TGTGCCATCAGTGAGTCGAGGGACGGGGAGCTGTTTTTT
CAISESRDGELFF
>.|TRBD1|TRBJ1-5|TRBV2
TGTGCCAGCAGTGAATGGAGGGGGCTGGGCAATCAGCCCCAGCATTTT
CASSEWRGLGNQPQHF
>.|TRBD2|TRBJ2-1|TRBV19
TGTGCCAGTAGTCTAGCGGGAGACCTTTACAATGAGCAGTTCTTC
CASSLAGDLYNEQFF
>.|TRBD1|TRBJ2-1|TRBV5-1
TGCGCCAGCAGCTTGGCCGTCGGACAGGGATTCAATGAGCAGTTCTTC
CASSLAVGQGFNEQFF
>.|.|TRBJ1-3|TRBV19
TGTGCCAGTAGCTTACAGGGCCACTCTGGAAACACCATATATTTT
CASSLQGHSGNTIYF
>.|TRBD2|TRBJ2-7|TRBV28
TGTGCCAGCAGTTCCATAGGACTAGCGGGAGGGCCTGACTTC
CASSSIGLAGGPDF
>once|TRBD1|TRBJ1-5|TRBV4-1
TGCGCCAGCAGCCAAGGGAAGGGACAGCCCAATCAGCCCCAGCATTTT
CASSQGKGQPNQPQHF
>.|.|TRBJ2-7|TRBV12-3/TRBV12-4
TGTGCCAGCAGCCGGGACTTCCGATACGAGCAGTACTTC
CASSRDFRYEQYF
>.|.|TRBJ2-7|TRBV10-1
TGCGCCAGCAGTTCTCTGGCTGAGCAGTACTTC
CASSSLAEQYF
>.|.|TRBJ2-6|TRBV12-5
TGTGCTAGTGGTTTAGCCGGGGCCAACGTCCTGACTTTC
CASGLAGANVLTF
>.|TRBD1|TRBJ2-7|TRBV5-4
TGTGCCAGCAGCCCGGACAGGGACGAGCAGTACTTC
CASSPDRDEQYF
>.|TRBD2|TRBJ2-1|TRBV19
TGTGCCAGTAGTAGGACTAGCGGCTTATCCTACAATGAGCAGTTCTTC
CASSRTSGLSYNEQFF
>.|TRBD1|TRBJ1-1|TRBV28
TGTGCCAGCAGTCGACAGGGGGTAGGCACTGAAGCTTTCTTT
CASSRQGVGTEAFF
>.|TRBD2|TRBJ2-5|TRBV5-4
TGTGCCAGCAGCTTGGCCGGCGCTAGCGGGAGGGCCCAGTACTTC
CASSLAGASGRAQYF
>.|.|TRBJ1-1|TRBV2
TGTGCCAGCAGCCTCAGGGGCGAGGGCACTGAAGCTTTCTTT
CASSLRGEGTEAFF
>.|.|TRBJ1-2|TRBV13
TGTGCCAGCAGCTTAGATCAGGGGATAGAGAATGGCTACACCTTC
CASSLDQGIENGYTF
>once|TRBD1|TRBJ2-7|TRBV2
TGTGCCAGCAGTGGACAGGGATTTAGGTACGAGCAGTACTTC
CASSGQGFRYEQYF
>.|TRBD2|TRBJ2-5|TRBV2
TGTGCCAGTACCGGGACTAGTCAAGAGACCCAGTACTTC
CASTGTSQETQYF
>once|.|TRBJ1-5|TRBV30
TGTGCCTGGACAGGGACTGGCAATCAGCCCCAGCATTTT
CAWTGTGNQPQHF
>.|.|TRBJ2-3|TRBV21-1
TGTGCCAGCAGCAAACCCGCAGTCGGGGGCACAGATACGCAGTATTTT
CASSKPAVGGTDTQYF
>.|TRBD2|TRBJ2-1|TRBV4-2
TGTGCCAGCAGCCAACTACACGGACTAGCGGGAGACAATGAGCAGTTCTTC
CASSQLHGLAGDNEQFF
>.|.|TRBJ2-7|TRBV2
TGTGCCAGCAGTGGAGACAATGGGGAGCAGTACTTC
CASSGDNGEQYF
>.|TRBD1|TRBJ1-1|TRBV27
TGTGCCAGCAGTGACAGGGGAGGGACTGAAGCTTTCTTT
CASSDRGGTEAFF
>.|.|TRBJ2-7|TRBV30
TGTGCCTGGAGTGGTGGGAGGATCTACGAGCAGTACTTC
CAWSGGRIYEQYF
>.|TRBD2|TRBJ2-7|TRBV5-4
TGTGCCAGCAGCGACGGACTAGCGGAGGAAGACCGGGAGCAGTACTTC
CASSDGLAEEDREQYF
>.|TRBD1|TRBJ2-1|TRBV29-1
TGCAGCGTCGCCGGGTCGACAGGGAGCTCCTACAATGAGCAGTTCTTC
CSVAGSTGSSYNEQFF
>.|.|TRBJ1-1|TRBV6-5
TGTGCCAGCAGCCCATTCGGGGTGAACACTGAAGCTTTCTTT
CASSPFGVNTEAFF
>.|TRBD2|TRBJ2-7|TRBV7-9
TGTGCCAGCAGCTTAGCACTAGCGGGAGGGCCGAACGAGCAGTACTTC
CASSLALAGGPNEQYF
>.|.|TRBJ2-2|TRBV14
TGTGCCAGCAGCCGCCCTGGGCGGGGCGGGGAGCTGTTTTTT
CASSRPGRGGELFF
>.|TRBD2|TRBJ2-2|TRBV5-4
TGTGCCAGCAGTTCCGGGACTAGCGGGAGTACCGGGGAGCTGTTTTTT
CASSSGTSGSTGELFF
>.|.|TRBJ1-5|TRBV19
TGTGCCAGTAGTATAGAAGACAGGCAAGGACAGCCCCAGCATTTT
CASSIEDRQGQPQHF
>.|TRBD2|TRBJ2-3|TRBV20-1
TGCAGTGCTAGTCTGGCGGGAGTCGCAGATACGCAGTATTTT
CSASLAGVADTQYF
>once|.|TRBJ1-5|TRBV19
TGTGCCAGTAGTCAGGGTAGCAATCAGCCCCAGCATTTT
CASSQGSNQPQHF
>.|TRBD1|TRBJ2-5|TRBV29-1
TGCAGCGTCGGGACAGGGCCCGAGACCCAGTACTTC
CSVGTGPETQYF
>.|.|TRBJ1-1|TRBV19
TGTGCCAGTAGTCCAAGGGACCGGGGAGGAGCTTTCTTT
CASSPRDRGGAFF
>once|.|TRBJ2-6|TRBV6-4
TGTGCCAGCAGTCAATCAGGGCACGGGGCCAACGTCCTGACTTTC
CASSQSGHGANVLTF
>.|TRBD1|TRBJ1-2|TRBV28
TGTGCCAGCAGTTTCCTCACCTCCAGGGGGGCGAACTATGGCTACACCTTC
CASSFLTSRGANYGYTF
>.|TRBD1|TRBJ1-2|TRBV5-4
TGTGCCAGCAGTTTACCGGGACAGGGATCTAACTATGGCTACACCTTC
CASSLPGQGSNYGYTF
>.|.|TRBJ2-1|TRBV11-3
TGTGCCAGCAGCTGTAGGAGGTTGAAAGGGTTCTTC
CASSCRRLKGFF